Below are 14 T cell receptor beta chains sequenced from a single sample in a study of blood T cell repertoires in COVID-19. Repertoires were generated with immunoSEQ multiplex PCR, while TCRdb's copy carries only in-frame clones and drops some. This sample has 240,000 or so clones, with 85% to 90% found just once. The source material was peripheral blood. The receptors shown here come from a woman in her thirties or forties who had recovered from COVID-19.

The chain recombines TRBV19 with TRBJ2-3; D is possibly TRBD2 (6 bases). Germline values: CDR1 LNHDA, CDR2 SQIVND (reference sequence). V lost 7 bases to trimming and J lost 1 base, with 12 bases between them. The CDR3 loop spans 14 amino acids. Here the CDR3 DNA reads TGTGCCAGTATCGGGGACTCCCGCACAGATACGCAGTATTTT. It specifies CASIGDSRTDTQYF.

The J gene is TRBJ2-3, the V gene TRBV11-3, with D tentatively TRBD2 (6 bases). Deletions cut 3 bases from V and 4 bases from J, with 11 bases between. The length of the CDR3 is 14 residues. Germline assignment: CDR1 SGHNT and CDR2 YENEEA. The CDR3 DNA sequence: TGTGCCAGCAGCTTGGAGGGGTGGGCAGATACGCAGTATTTT. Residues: CASSLEGWADTQYF. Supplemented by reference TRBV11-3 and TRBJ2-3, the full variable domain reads EAGVVQSPRYKIIEKKQPVAFWCNPISGHNTLYWYLQNLGQGPELLIRYENEEAVDDSQLPKDRFSAERLKGVDSTLKIQPAELGDSAVYLCASSLEGWADTQYFGPGTRLTVL.

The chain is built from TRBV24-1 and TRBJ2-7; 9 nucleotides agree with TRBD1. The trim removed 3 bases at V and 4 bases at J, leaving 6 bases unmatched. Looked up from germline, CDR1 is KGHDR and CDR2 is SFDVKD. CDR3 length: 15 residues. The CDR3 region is CATSDPSTGGYEQYF. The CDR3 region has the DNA TGTGCCACCAGTGATCCCTCGACAGGGGGGTACGAGCAGTACTTC.

This CDR3 reads CASSYSRGTGGTEAFF. CDR3 DNA sequence: TGTGCCAGCAGTTACTCGAGAGGGACAGGGGGCACTGAAGCTTTCTTT. The chain carries TRBV6-5 and TRBJ1-1; 11 nucleotides match TRBD1. Germline V gene sequence: CDR1 MNHEY, CDR2 SVGAGI. V lost 0 bases to trimming and J lost 4 bases; unmatched junction nucleotides: 4. The CDR3 extends over 16 amino acids.

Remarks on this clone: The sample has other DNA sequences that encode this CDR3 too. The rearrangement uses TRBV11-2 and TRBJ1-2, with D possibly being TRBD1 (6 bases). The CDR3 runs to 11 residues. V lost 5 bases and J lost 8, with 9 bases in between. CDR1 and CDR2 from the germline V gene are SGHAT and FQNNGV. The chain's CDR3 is CASSPGGGYTF. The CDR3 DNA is TGTGCCAGCAGCCCGGGGGGCGGCTACACCTTC.

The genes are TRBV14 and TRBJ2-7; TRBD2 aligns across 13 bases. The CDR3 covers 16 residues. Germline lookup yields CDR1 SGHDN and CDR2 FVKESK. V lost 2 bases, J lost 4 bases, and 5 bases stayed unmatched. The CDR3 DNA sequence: TGTGCCAGCAGCCAACAACTAGCGGGAGGGCCTTACGAGCAGTACTTC. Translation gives CASSQQLAGGPYEQYF.

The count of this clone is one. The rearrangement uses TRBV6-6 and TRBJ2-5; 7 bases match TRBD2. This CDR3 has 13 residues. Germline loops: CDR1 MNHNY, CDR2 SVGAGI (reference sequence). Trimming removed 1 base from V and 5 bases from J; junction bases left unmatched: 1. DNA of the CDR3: TGTGCCAGCAGTTACTGGGAGGGGGAGACCCAGTACTTC. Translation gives CASSYWEGETQYF.

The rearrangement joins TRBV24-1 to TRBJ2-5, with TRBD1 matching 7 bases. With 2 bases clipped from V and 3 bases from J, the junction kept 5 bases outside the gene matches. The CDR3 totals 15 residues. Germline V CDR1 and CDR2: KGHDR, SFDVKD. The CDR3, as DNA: TGTGCCACCAGTGATTCGATGGGACAGAAAGAGACCCAGTACTTC. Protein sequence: CATSDSMGQKETQYF.

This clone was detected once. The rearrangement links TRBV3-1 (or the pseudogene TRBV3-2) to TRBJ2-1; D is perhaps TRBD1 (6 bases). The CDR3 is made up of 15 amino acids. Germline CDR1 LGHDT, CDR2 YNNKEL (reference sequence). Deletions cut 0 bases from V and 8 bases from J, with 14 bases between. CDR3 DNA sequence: TGTGCCAGCAGCCAAGACGATGGGGGCTCGGATGAGCAGTTCTTC. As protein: CASSQDDGGSDEQFF.

The DNA for the CDR3 is TGTGCCAGCAGCTTTGGCCCACCCGGGACAGATACGCAGTATTTT. Translation gives CASSFGPPGTDTQYF. The chain couples TRBV7-3 to TRBJ2-3; no reliable D call. CDR1 and CDR2 (germline): SGHTA, FQGTGA. The V gene lost 3 bases and the J gene lost 3 bases, with 13 bases spanning the gap. This CDR3 region has 15 residues.

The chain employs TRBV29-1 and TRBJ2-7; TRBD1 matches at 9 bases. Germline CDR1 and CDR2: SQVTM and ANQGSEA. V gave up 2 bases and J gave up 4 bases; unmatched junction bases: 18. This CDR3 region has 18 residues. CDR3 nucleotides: TGCAGCGTTGAAAAGTATGGGTCGGTAGGAGGACAGGGGTACGAGCAGTACTTC. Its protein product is CSVEKYGSVGGQGYEQYF.

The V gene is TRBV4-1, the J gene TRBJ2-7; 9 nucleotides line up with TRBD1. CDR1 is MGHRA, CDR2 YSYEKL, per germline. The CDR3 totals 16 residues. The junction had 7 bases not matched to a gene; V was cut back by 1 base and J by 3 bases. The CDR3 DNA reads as TGCGCCAGCAGCCAAGTATCGGGGACAGGGAGCTACGAGCAGTACTTC. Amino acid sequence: CASSQVSGTGSYEQYF.

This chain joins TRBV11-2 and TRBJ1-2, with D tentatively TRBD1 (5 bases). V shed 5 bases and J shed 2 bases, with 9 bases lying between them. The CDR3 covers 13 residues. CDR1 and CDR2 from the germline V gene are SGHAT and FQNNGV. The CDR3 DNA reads TGTGCCAGCAGCCGGGACTCAAACTATGGCTACACCTTC. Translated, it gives CASSRDSNYGYTF.

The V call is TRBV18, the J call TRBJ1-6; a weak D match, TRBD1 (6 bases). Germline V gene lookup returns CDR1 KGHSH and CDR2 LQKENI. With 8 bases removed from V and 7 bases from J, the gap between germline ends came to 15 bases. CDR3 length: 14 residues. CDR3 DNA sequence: TGTGCCAGCCTCCCGGGGGGGGCGAATTCACCCCTCCACTTT. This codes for CASLPGGANSPLHF.